These T cell receptor beta chains were read from a single sample in a study of beta chain features in type 1 diabetes. TCRdb's copy holds only in-frame clones and misses some; the assay was immunoSEQ multiplex PCR. The sample carries around 300,000 clones, 8% to 13% recorded once. The sequencing input was naive CD4+ T cells from blood. The source of these receptors is a woman under 40 in good health. Both conserved end residues are part of each CDR3. Each record gives: V gene, CDR3 length, clone size, J gene, D gene, CDR3 DNA, CDR3 protein. A D gene is named only where the DNA matches it firmly. Some rows have no size entry. The others give once, few or many, or a class for an expanded clone.

TRBV5-1,17,few,TRBJ2-3,NA,TGCGCCAGCCGACTACGTGAGACTGGAGGTGACACAGATACGCAGTATTTT,CASRLRETGGDTDTQYF
TRBV25-1,13,few,TRBJ1-2,TRBD1,TGTGCCAGCAGTGCCACAGGGGGCAATGGCTACACCTTC,CASSATGGNGYTF
TRBV9,15,NA,TRBJ2-5,TRBD2,TGTGCCAGCAGCCTAACTAGCGCGGGAGGGGGGACCCAGTACTTC,CASSLTSAGGGTQYF
TRBV18,13,few,TRBJ2-5,NA,TGTGCCAGCTCACGGGACATACGAGAGACCCAGTACTTC,CASSRDIRETQYF
TRBV5-1,19,few,TRBJ2-1,NA,TGCGCCAGCAGCCCGATTCAACATCCTGGACGGGGAGTGGGCAATGAGCAGTTCTTC,CASSPIQHPGRGVGNEQFF
TRBV9,16,few,TRBJ2-1,TRBD2,TGTGCCAGCAGCGTCGCCGGGACTAGCGGGAGCGGTGAGCAGTTCTTC,CASSVAGTSGSGEQFF
TRBV27,15,few,TRBJ2-1,NA,TGTGCCAGCAGTACCGACAGGTTAAGATACAATGAGCAGTTCTTC,CASSTDRLRYNEQFF
TRBV18,15,NA,TRBJ1-5,NA,TGTGCCAGCTCACGAGGGGAGGGGAGCAATCAGCCCCAGCATTTT,CASSRGEGSNQPQHF
TRBV18,13,NA,TRBJ2-3,NA,TGTGCCAGCTCACTTCTTCGGGAAGATACGCAGTATTTT,CASSLLREDTQYF
TRBV7-9,14,NA,TRBJ2-1,TRBD2,TGTGCCAGCAGCCCCCTCGCGGGAGTCAATGAGCAGTTCTTC,CASSPLAGVNEQFF
TRBV29-1,15,NA,TRBJ1-2,NA,TGCAGCGTCGCCCAGGCCCGGACAGAAATCTATGGCTACACCTTC,CSVAQARTEIYGYTF
TRBV6-5,15,NA,TRBJ2-5,TRBD2,TGTGCCAGCAGTACTCGACTAGCGGGGGAAGAGACCCAGTACTTC,CASSTRLAGEETQYF
TRBV28,20,NA,TRBJ2-3,TRBD2,TGTGCCAGCAGTTTATGGGGGCTAGCGGCCAAAAAGGGGCGCGCAGATACGCAGTATTTT,CASSLWGLAAKKGRADTQYF
TRBV4-3,16,few,TRBJ2-2,TRBD1,TGCGCCAGCAGCCAAGATAACAGGGGGAGCACCGGGGAGCTGTTTTTT,CASSQDNRGSTGELFF
TRBV30,16,few,TRBJ1-2,NA,TGTGCCTGGGGCCGCATGCCCGCCCCAGGCCGCTATGGCTACACCTTC,CAWGRMPAPGRYGYTF
TRBV4-2,14,few,TRBJ2-4,TRBD2,TGTGCCAGCAGCCAAAGCCTAGCGGAAAACATTCAGTACTTC,CASSQSLAENIQYF
TRBV5-1,12,few,TRBJ2-1,NA,TGCGCCAGCAGCTTCCTGGGGGGAGAGCAGTTCTTC,CASSFLGGEQFF
TRBV9,14,few,TRBJ1-1,TRBD1,TGTGCCAGCAGCGTCGGGACAGCTAACACTGAAGCTTTCTTT,CASSVGTANTEAFF
TRBV28,15,few,TRBJ1-2,NA,TGTGCCAGCAGTTCCTCCGGGGAGGGTGCCTATGGCTACACCTTC,CASSSSGEGAYGYTF
TRBV7-2,14,few,TRBJ2-5,TRBD1,TGTGCCAGCAGCTTAGAGGGGGCAGGGGAGACCCAGTACTTC,CASSLEGAGETQYF
TRBV27,15,few,TRBJ2-7,TRBD2,TGTGCCAGCAGTCGTAGCGGGAGGGAACCCTACGAGCAGTACTTC,CASSRSGREPYEQYF
TRBV18,15,NA,TRBJ1-2,TRBD1,TGTGCCAGCTCTTCCAGACAGGGGGCGGACTATGGCTACACCTTC,CASSSRQGADYGYTF
TRBV27,13,few,TRBJ2-5,NA,TGTGCCAGCAGTAGGACTCTCCAAGAGACCCAGTACTTC,CASSRTLQETQYF
TRBV7-2,12,NA,TRBJ1-1,TRBD1,TGTGCCAGCAGCCCGGACAGGACTGAAGCTTTCTTT,CASSPDRTEAFF
TRBV28,15,few,TRBJ1-1,NA,TGTGCCAGCAGTTCGTATCAGGGCCTGGGCACTGAAGCTTTCTTT,CASSSYQGLGTEAFF
TRBV2,15,few,TRBJ1-5,TRBD1,TGTGCCAGCGGACAGGGGGCAAGAAGGAATCAGCCCCAGCATTTT,CASGQGARRNQPQHF
TRBV28,11,NA,TRBJ2-7,NA,TGTGCCAGCAGCTGGGCAGGGGAGCAGTACTTC,CASSWAGEQYF
TRBV19,13,NA,TRBJ2-7,TRBD1,TGTGCCACGACGGACAGGGGGCGTTCCGAGCAGTACTTC,CATTDRGRSEQYF
TRBV15,17,NA,TRBJ2-3,NA,TGTGCCACCAGCTTAGGTCGGGACTCCTTTAGCACAGATACGCAGTATTTT,CATSLGRDSFSTDTQYF
TRBV7-2,15,NA,TRBJ2-3,NA,TGTGCCAGCAGCTTAGCGCGCTCTAGCGCAGATACGCAGTATTTT,CASSLARSSADTQYF
TRBV7-2,13,few,TRBJ2-3,NA,TGTGCCAGCAGCGACAGGAGCACAGATACGCAGTATTTT,CASSDRSTDTQYF
TRBV6-1,14,few,TRBJ2-7,NA,TGTGCCAGCAGTGAATACAAGGGGGTCGGGGAGCAGTACTTC,CASSEYKGVGEQYF
TRBV2,15,NA,TRBJ2-3,TRBD2,TGTGCCAGCAGCTTACTAGCGGGAGTAGGGGATACGCAGTATTTT,CASSLLAGVGDTQYF
TRBV28,13,NA,TRBJ2-5,TRBD1,TGTGCCAGCAGTCCGGGACAGGTGGAGACCCAGTACTTC,CASSPGQVETQYF
TRBV6-5,12,NA,TRBJ2-1,NA,TGTGCCAGCTTGAGGAACTACAATGAGCAGTTCTTC,CASLRNYNEQFF
TRBV18,15,NA,TRBJ2-7,TRBD1,TGTGCCAGCTCACCGACAGGGGGCGAGTTCCACGAGCAGTACTTC,CASSPTGGEFHEQYF
TRBV6-4,14,NA,TRBJ1-1,NA,TGTGCCAGCAGTGAGGCGGCAACGAACACTGAAGCTTTCTTT,CASSEAATNTEAFF
TRBV11-2,15,NA,TRBJ2-1,TRBD2,TGTGCCAGCAGCTTGGGGTTAGCGGGAGTGCATGAGCAGTTCTTC,CASSLGLAGVHEQFF
TRBV6-5,16,few,TRBJ2-7,TRBD1,TGTGCCAGCAGTTACTCGGCCAGACAGGGTTCCTACGAGCAGTACTTC,CASSYSARQGSYEQYF
TRBV6-5,15,NA,TRBJ2-7,TRBD2,TGTGCCAGCAGTTATAGCACGGGAGGGCCGGACCAGCAGTACTTC,CASSYSTGGPDQQYF
TRBV28,15,NA,TRBJ2-7,TRBD1,TGTGCCAGCAGTATCGGACAGGGCAATACCTACGAGCAGTACTTC,CASSIGQGNTYEQYF
TRBV5-1,19,few,TRBJ2-7,TRBD2,TGCGCCAGCAGCCGTATTTTCCAACCCGGGACTAGCGGATCCTACGAGCAGTACTTC,CASSRIFQPGTSGSYEQYF
TRBV7-3,13,NA,TRBJ1-1,NA,TGTGCCAGCAGCCCAGGGGAAGTCGGTGAAGCTTTCTTT,CASSPGEVGEAFF
TRBV5-1,17,NA,TRBJ2-1,TRBD2,TGCGCCAGCAGCTTGACGCTCGGACTAGTAGACCCAATTGAGCAGTTCTTC,CASSLTLGLVDPIEQFF
TRBV29-1,12,few,TRBJ2-3,NA,TGCAGCGTTAGTGCGGGTTCAGATACGCAGTATTTT,CSVSAGSDTQYF
TRBV18,15,once,TRBJ2-7,NA,TGTGCCAGCTCACCCCGGGACACCTTAGCCTACGAGCAGTACTTC,CASSPRDTLAYEQYF
TRBV7-2,15,NA,TRBJ2-3,TRBD1,TGTGCCAGCAGCTTTTTTTCACAGGGGACAGATACGCAGTATTTT,CASSFFSQGTDTQYF
TRBV20-1,9,NA,TRBJ1-2,NA,TGCAGTGCTAGAGACCCCCAAACCTTC,CSARDPQTF
TRBV5-1,15,few,TRBJ1-1,NA,TGCGCCAGCAGCTTGGCTTCAGGGATGAACACTGAAGCTTTCTTT,CASSLASGMNTEAFF
TRBV28,16,few,TRBJ2-5,NA,TGTGCCAGCAGTTTCCCCAGACCAGGCGGGCAAGAGACCCAGTACTTC,CASSFPRPGGQETQYF
TRBV30,11,few,TRBJ1-2,TRBD1,TGTGCCTGGACTCAGGGGGCAGGGTACACCTTC,CAWTQGAGYTF
TRBV28,16,NA,TRBJ2-1,TRBD1,TGTGCCAGCAGTGGGTCGGGGACAGGGAACTACAATGAGCAGTTCTTC,CASSGSGTGNYNEQFF
TRBV2,11,few,TRBJ2-7,TRBD1,TGTGCCAGCCGCAGGGGGCCAGAGCAGTACTTC,CASRRGPEQYF